These 11 T cell receptor beta chains were sequenced from one sample in a study of T cell responses to AZD1222 COVID-19 vaccine. Profiled with immunoSEQ multiplex PCR; TCRdb holds only in-frame clones, not every one. The sample lists about 150,000 clones; about 91% were seen once. Sequencing used peripheral blood, obtained on day 0 of MenACWY control vaccination. The receptors come from an adult in good health.

This clone was seen a single time. This chain's CDR3 is CASSQVYGSGTGELFF. DNA of the CDR3: TGTGCCAGCAGCCAAGTTTACGGGAGCGGCACCGGGGAGCTGTTTTTT. J is TRBJ2-2 and V is TRBV4-2, with D possibly matching TRBD2 (6 bases). Trimming stripped 1 base from V and 4 bases from J, with 13 bases between. The CDR3 has 16 amino acids. Germline values: CDR1 LGHNA, CDR2 YNFKEQ.

This sequence joins TRBV6-5 and TRBJ1-2; D is undetermined. Germline lookup yields CDR1 MNHEY and CDR2 SVGAGI. The CDR3 loop spans 12 amino acids. Trimming left V 4 bases short and J 4 bases short, with 7 bases between. The CDR3 nucleotides are TGTGCCAGCAGTTCATTATTCTATGGCTACACCTTC. This translates into CASSSLFYGYTF.

The rearrangement links TRBV7-2 to TRBJ1-6; possibly TRBD1 for D (5 bases). Germline V gene sequence: CDR1 SGHTA, CDR2 FQGNSA. CDR3 length: 15 residues. V gave up 3 bases and J gave up 5 bases, with 11 bases separating them. CDR3 DNA: TGTGCCAGCAGCTTCCTACAGGTGGATAATTCACCCCTCCACTTT. Encoded protein: CASSFLQVDNSPLHF.

J is TRBJ1-1 and V is TRBV4-1; 9 bases align to TRBD1. Trimming cost V 0 bases and J 10 bases; bases outside gene matches: 6. The germline V gene encodes CDR1 MGHRA and CDR2 YSYEKL. The CDR3 totals 14 residues. Here the CDR3 reads CASSQDPQDRGAFF. CDR3 sequence (DNA): TGCGCCAGCAGCCAAGATCCCCAGGACAGGGGAGCTTTCTTT.

V gene TRBV5-6 combines with J gene TRBJ1-6; D gene uncertain. The V gene lost 4 bases and the J gene lost 10 bases, with 18 bases spanning the gap. Germline V gives CDR1 SGHDT, CDR2 YYEEEE. This CDR3 is 15 amino acids long. CDR3 amino acids: CASSPLWAGGSPLHF. CDR3 DNA sequence: TGTGCCAGCAGCCCCCTTTGGGCGGGCGGATCACCCCTCCACTTT.

V usage is TRBV29-1 and J usage is TRBJ1-4, with D hard to call. V dropped 0 bases and J dropped 3 bases, with 8 bases sitting between them. Germline CDR1 reads SQVTM; CDR2 reads ANQGSEA. The CDR3 sequence is 14 residues long. The CDR3 nucleotides are TGCAGCGTTGAAGATAGAACAGCTAATGAAAAACTGTTTTTT. It is translated as CSVEDRTANEKLFF.

The chain uses TRBV24-1 and TRBJ1-2; possible D gene TRBD1, 5 bases. The CDR3 runs to 15 residues. V lost 3 bases to trimming and J lost 5 bases, with 15 bases between them. Germline loops: CDR1 KGHDR, CDR2 SFDVKD. Here the CDR3 reads CATSDASGMSYGYTF. CDR3 coding DNA: TGTGCCACCAGTGATGCCTCAGGGATGTCTTATGGCTACACCTTC.

The J gene is TRBJ1-5, the V gene TRBV20-1, with no clear D. The CDR3 extends over 16 amino acids. Trimming pared 3 bases from V and 2 bases from J, leaving 17 bases between. Germline V CDR1 and CDR2: DFQATT, SNEGSKA (reference sequence). The CDR3 coding sequence is TGCAGTGCTAGTGGACTGGGTGGTAAAGGCAATCAGCCCCAGCATTTT. It specifies CSASGLGGKGNQPQHF.

The gene calls are TRBV29-1 and TRBJ1-1; D may be TRBD1 (5 bases). The ends were cut back, 4 bases at V and 1 base at J, with 10 bases in the middle. CDR1 and CDR2 from the germline V gene are SQVTM and ANQGSEA. CDR3 length: 13 amino acids. CDR3 nucleotides: TGCAGCGTTGGTCAGGGAGGGAACACTGAAGCTTTCTTT. It is translated as CSVGQGGNTEAFF.

The chain uses TRBV7-3 and TRBJ2-3, with D possibly being TRBD2 (5 bases). This CDR3 is 15 amino acids long. V shed 5 bases and J shed 4 bases, with 16 bases lying between them. Germline V CDR1 and CDR2: SGHTA, FQGTGA. As DNA, the CDR3 is TGTGCCAGCAGCCCCATGAGGGTAGTACCAGATACGCAGTATTTT. This translates into CASSPMRVVPDTQYF. Using reference TRBV7-3 and TRBJ2-3 for the parts outside the CDR3, the full variable domain is GAGVSQTPSNKVTEKGKYVELRCDPISGHTALYWYRQSLGQGPEFLIYFQGTGAADDSGLPNDRFFAVRPEGSVSTLKIQRTERGDSAVYLCASSPMRVVPDTQYFGPGTRLTVL.

The gene calls are TRBV14 and TRBJ2-7; no clear D gene. V was cut by 4 bases and J by 3 bases, with 13 bases left in between. Germline loops: CDR1 SGHDN, CDR2 FVKESK. The CDR3 runs 14 residues. The CDR3 reads CASSPPGRIYEQYF. As DNA, the CDR3 is TGTGCCAGCAGCCCCCCGGGCAGGATCTACGAGCAGTACTTC. Based on the CDR3 plus reference TRBV14 and TRBJ2-7, the full variable domain is EAGVTQFPSHSVIEKGQTVTLRCDPISGHDNLYWYRRVMGKEIKFLLHFVKESKQDESGMPNNRFLAERTGGTYSTLKVQPAELEDSGVYFCASSPPGRIYEQYFGPGTRLTVT.